This T cell receptor beta chain was captured by sequencing in a study of blood T cells in healthy people across ages. This CDR3 is 17 amino acids long. Germline V gene data show CDR1 as MNHEY and CDR2 as SVGAGI. For the second PCR, which ran for roughly 7 to 11 cycles, a sample-barcoded 5' primer and a J-beta primer mix were used. TCRdb used MiXCR to reprocess the 5' RACE reads, holding one entry per CDR3 protein. The sample yields around 1.7 million distinct CDR3 sequences, roughly 27% seen once. General study points: Roughly linearly, TCR beta diversity per million T cells fell as age increased.

Note on this clonotype: Its cognate antigen is unknown. The junction and the germline gene differ at one end; a read error may be behind it.

This chain uses TRBV6-5 with TRBJ2-6; D perhaps matches TRBD1 (5 bases). Specimen: blood. The source is a woman aged 25 to 45 in good health. CDR3 in amino acids: CASSYKGPSSGANVRTF. CDR3 DNA sequence: TGTGCCAGCAGTTACAAGGGGCCAAGCTCTGGGGCCAACGTCCGGACTTTC.